Detailed here is one TCR beta chain. The antigen is not known. The data originate from a study of T cells in Graves' hyperthyroidism and ophthalmopathy. Study-wide results and limits: A model of 13 V-J features distinguished ophthalmopathy from stable hyperthyroidism. Appearing also in blood were most of the thyroid clonotypes expanded above 0.001.

Patients with uncontrolled infections, other autoimmune diseases, pregnancy or lactation were excluded. The study based diagnoses on clinical symptoms, serum thyroxine and TRAb, thyroid ultrasound and orbital computed tomography. V lost 2 bases and J lost 4, with 9 bases in between. Germline values: CDR1 MDHEN, CDR2 SYDVKM. The CDR3 is 14 amino acids. Researchers took RNA transcripts and amplified the TCR beta CDR3 regions from them. The study used the HTBI primer set for a first-round RT-PCR of the TCR CDR3. TCRdb analysed the multiplex PCR reads with MiXCR anew, one entry per CDR3 protein. The sample has about 570,000 distinct CDR3 sequences, about 43% seen once.

The genes are TRBV28 and TRBJ1-5; no definite D call. Sample: peripheral blood or thyroid tissue (not recorded which). The receptor comes from an adult woman with Graves' disease, either hyperthyroidism or ophthalmopathy (not recorded which). This CDR3 reads CASSLTLTNQPQHF. The CDR3 bases are TGTGCCAGCAGTTTAACCCTCACTAATCAGCCCCAGCATTTT.